These T cell receptor beta chains were read from a single sample in a study of T-cell memory formation after mild COVID-19. TCRdb re-derived calls from the 5' RACE reads in MiXCR, one entry per CDR3 protein. The sample includes about 150,000 distinct CDR3 sequences, roughly 28% seen only once; the top ten take around 12%. Sequencing was done on a sample of PBMCs or a T cell subset sorted from them (not recorded which). These receptors originate from an adult woman who had mild COVID-19 (a few samples of this study predate the infection). Cell type and time point are not known. The CDR3 runs from the conserved cysteine through the conserved F or W.

V	J	CDR3
TRBV12-3/TRBV12-4	TRBJ1-5	CASWTNRLNQPQHF
TRBV7-9	TRBJ2-5	CASSPIAGETQYF
TRBV7-9	TRBJ2-1	CASSNSGKGARNEQFF
TRBV18	TRBJ1-5	CASSPTGTKNQPQHF
TRBV21-1	TRBJ2-5	CASIGSDEGAQYF
TRBV2	TRBJ2-1	CASSDSGNYNEQFF
TRBV25-1	TRBJ2-3	CASSVTSGSSTDTQYF
TRBV7-9	TRBJ1-5	CASSLGTGIQHF
TRBV12-3/TRBV12-4	TRBJ1-1	CASSLGAAAPRNTEAFF
TRBV3-1	TRBJ2-7	CASSTIRPYEQYF
TRBV7-9	TRBJ2-4	CASSPADGASGDIQYF
TRBV11-2	TRBJ2-1	CASSLNGGNEQFF
TRBV20-1	TRBJ1-2	CSASRQGTGYTF
TRBV5-1	TRBJ2-7	CASMGSRGDYEQYF
TRBV5-1	TRBJ2-2	CASSGGRSTGELFF
TRBV6-1	TRBJ1-2	CASSEEGQGNSGYTF
TRBV9	TRBJ1-2	CASSVRNYGYTF
TRBV6-2/TRBV6-3	TRBJ1-6	CASSYLGPPADPSPGHSPLHF
TRBV7-2	TRBJ2-5	CASSLAPGLAGGSTQYF
TRBV7-6	TRBJ2-5	CASSYGTLEETQYF
TRBV2	TRBJ2-7	CASAGQDLYEQYF
TRBV12-3/TRBV12-4	TRBJ2-1	CASRNLAGGPPGSYNEQFF
TRBV12-3/TRBV12-4	TRBJ1-2	CASSQGQGAWYGYTF
TRBV13	TRBJ2-1	CASSSVTSGPYNEQFF
TRBV5-8	TRBJ1-5	CASSLEEGPSNQPQHF
TRBV4-1	TRBJ2-3	CASSQVGDPDTQYF
TRBV3-1	TRBJ2-1	CASSQDRGSYNEQFF
TRBV7-9	TRBJ2-6	CASSLAPGRANVLTF
TRBV7-6	TRBJ2-5	CASSNPDYQETQYF
TRBV7-8	TRBJ1-1	CASSLRDKFTEAFF
TRBV15	TRBJ1-1	CATSRVLLGTFPEAFF
TRBV3-2	TRBJ2-1	CASSQRNEQFF
TRBV11-3	TRBJ2-3	CASSLVGGITDTQYF
TRBV11-2	TRBJ2-1	CASSALAGGYNEQFF
TRBV7-2	TRBJ1-2	CASSLSFIGGNYGYTF
TRBV20-1	TRBJ2-7	CSASSEFSYEQYF
TRBV29-1	TRBJ2-1	CSVSLGGIYNEQFF
TRBV7-6	TRBJ2-7	CASSIYGGPFDEQYF
TRBV30	TRBJ2-5	CAWSVGETQYF
TRBV9	TRBJ2-3	CASSAIDSTDTQYF
TRBV20-1	TRBJ1-5	CSARVAQTNQPQHF
TRBV3-1	TRBJ1-1	CASSARTQGNTEAFF
TRBV5-1	TRBJ1-1	CASSFGQGDTEAFF
TRBV12-3/TRBV12-4	TRBJ1-4	CASSFTGGEKLFF
TRBV3-1	TRBJ2-5	CASSQASRSGTQYF